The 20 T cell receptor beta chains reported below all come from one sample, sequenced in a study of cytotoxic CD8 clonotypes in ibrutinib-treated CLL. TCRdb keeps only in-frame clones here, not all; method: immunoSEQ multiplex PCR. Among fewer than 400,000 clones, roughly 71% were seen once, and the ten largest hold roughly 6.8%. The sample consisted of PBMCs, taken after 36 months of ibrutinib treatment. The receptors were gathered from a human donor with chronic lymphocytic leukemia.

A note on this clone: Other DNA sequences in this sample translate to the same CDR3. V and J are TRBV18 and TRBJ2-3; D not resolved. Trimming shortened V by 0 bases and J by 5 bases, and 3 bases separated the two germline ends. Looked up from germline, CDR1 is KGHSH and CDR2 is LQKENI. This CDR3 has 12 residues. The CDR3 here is CASSPPVDTQYF. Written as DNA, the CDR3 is TGTGCCAGCTCACCACCGGTAGATACGCAGTATTTT.

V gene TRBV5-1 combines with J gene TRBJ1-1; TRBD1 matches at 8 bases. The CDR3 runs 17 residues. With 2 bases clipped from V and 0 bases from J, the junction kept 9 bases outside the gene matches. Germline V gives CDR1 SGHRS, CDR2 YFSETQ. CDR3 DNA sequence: TGCGCCAGCAGCTTACCCCGCACGGACAGGGTGAACACTGAAGCTTTCTTT. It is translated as CASSLPRTDRVNTEAFF.

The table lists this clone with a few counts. CDR3 in amino acids: CASSLAGRIAGELFF. The CDR3 nucleotides are TGTGCCAGCAGCTTGGCCGGACGTATTGCCGGGGAGCTGTTTTTT. V is TRBV5-4 and J is TRBJ2-2; D gene uncertain. The CDR3 is 15 residues long. Per the germline V gene, CDR1 is SGHNT and CDR2 is YYREEE (reference sequence). With 0 bases removed from V and 6 bases from J, the gap between germline ends came to 12 bases. The whole variable domain, filled in from reference TRBV5-4 and TRBJ2-2, reads ETGVTQSPTHLIKTRGQQVTLRCSSQSGHNTVSWYQQALGQGPQFIFQYYREEENGRGNFPPRFSGLQFPNYSSELNVNALELDDSALYLCASSLAGRIAGELFFGEGSRLTVL.

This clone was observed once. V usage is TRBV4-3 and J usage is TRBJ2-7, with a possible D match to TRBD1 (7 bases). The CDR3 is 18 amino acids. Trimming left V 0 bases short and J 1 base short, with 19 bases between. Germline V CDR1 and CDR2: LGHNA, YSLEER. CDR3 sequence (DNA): TGCGCCAGCAGCCAAGAGCTAACAGGGGTGGGGGGATCCTACGAGCAGTACTTC. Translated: CASSQELTGVGGSYEQYF.

CDR3 loop: CASRQRTDYEQYF. In DNA, the CDR3 is TGTGCCAGCAGACAGAGGACAGACTACGAGCAGTACTTC. This chain links TRBV6-5 with TRBJ2-7; TRBD1 might be the D (6 bases). The CDR3 runs to 13 residues. Germline CDR1 and CDR2: MNHEY and SVGAGI. The V gene lost 6 bases and the J gene lost 3 bases, with 12 bases spanning the gap.

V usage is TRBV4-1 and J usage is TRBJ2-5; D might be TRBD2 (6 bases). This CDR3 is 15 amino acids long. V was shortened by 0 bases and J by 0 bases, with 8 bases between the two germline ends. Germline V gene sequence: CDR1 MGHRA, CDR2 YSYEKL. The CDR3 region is CASSQDGGNQETQYF. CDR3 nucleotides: TGCGCCAGCAGCCAAGATGGGGGGAACCAAGAGACCCAGTACTTC.

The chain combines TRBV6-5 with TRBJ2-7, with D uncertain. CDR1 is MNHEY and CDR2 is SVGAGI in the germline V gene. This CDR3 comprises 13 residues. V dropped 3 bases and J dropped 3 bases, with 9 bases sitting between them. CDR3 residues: CASSYSQDYEQYF. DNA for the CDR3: TGTGCCAGCAGTTATAGTCAGGACTACGAGCAGTACTTC.

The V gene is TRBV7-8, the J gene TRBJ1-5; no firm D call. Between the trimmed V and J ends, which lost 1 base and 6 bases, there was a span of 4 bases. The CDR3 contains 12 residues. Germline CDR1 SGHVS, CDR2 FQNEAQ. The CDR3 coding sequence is TGTGCCAGCAGCTTAGTTTCTCAGCCCCAGCATTTT. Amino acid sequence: CASSLVSQPQHF.

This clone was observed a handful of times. CDR3 nucleotide sequence: TGTGCCAGCAGCCTACGCACAGATACGCAGTATTTT. Its protein product is CASSLRTDTQYF. The chain employs TRBV13 and TRBJ2-3; D call uncertain. CDR1 and CDR2 from the germline V gene are PRHDT and FYEKMQ (reference sequence). The CDR3 covers 12 residues. V gave up 5 bases and J gave up 1 base, with 4 bases separating them.

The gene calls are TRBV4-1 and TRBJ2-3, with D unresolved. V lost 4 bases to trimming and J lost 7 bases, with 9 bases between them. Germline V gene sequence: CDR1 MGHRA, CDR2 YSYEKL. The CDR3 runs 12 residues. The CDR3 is CASSRDYYTQYF. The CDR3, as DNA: TGCGCCAGCAGCCGAGATTACTATACGCAGTATTTT.

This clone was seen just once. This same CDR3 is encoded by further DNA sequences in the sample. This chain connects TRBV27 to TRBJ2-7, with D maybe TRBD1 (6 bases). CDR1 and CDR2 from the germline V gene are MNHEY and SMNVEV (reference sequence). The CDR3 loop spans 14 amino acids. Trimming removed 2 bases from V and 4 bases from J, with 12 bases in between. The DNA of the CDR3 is TGTGCCAGCAGTTTAAGTGGCAGGGGTTACGAGCAGTACTTC. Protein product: CASSLSGRGYEQYF.

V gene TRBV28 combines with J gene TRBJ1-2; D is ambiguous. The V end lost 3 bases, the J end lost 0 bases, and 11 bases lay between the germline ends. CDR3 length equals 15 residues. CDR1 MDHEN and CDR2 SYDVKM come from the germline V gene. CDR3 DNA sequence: TGTGCCAGCAGTTTTACCGGGATTGCTAACTATGGCTACACCTTC. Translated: CASSFTGIANYGYTF.

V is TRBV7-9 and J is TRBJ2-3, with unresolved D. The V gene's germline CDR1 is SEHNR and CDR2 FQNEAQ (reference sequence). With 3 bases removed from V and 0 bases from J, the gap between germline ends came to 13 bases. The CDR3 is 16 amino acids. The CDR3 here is CASSFTITPSTDTQYF. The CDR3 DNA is TGTGCCAGCAGCTTCACTATTACGCCTAGCACAGATACGCAGTATTTT.

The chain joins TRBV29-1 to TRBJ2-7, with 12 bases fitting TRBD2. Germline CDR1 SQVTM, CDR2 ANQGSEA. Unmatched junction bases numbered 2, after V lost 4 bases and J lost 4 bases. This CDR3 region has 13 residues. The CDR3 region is CSVVGLAGYEQYF. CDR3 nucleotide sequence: TGCAGCGTTGTCGGACTAGCGGGATACGAGCAGTACTTC.

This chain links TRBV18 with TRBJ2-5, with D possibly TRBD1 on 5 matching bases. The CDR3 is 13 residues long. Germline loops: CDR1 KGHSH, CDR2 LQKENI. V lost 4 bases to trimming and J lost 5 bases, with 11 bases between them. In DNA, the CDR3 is TGTGCCAGCTCACGGGTATGGGGCGAGACCCAGTACTTC. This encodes CASSRVWGETQYF.

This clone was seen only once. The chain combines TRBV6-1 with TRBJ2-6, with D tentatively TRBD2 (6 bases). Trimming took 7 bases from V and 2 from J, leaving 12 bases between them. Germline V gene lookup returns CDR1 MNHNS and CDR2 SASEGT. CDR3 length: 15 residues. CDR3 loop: CASTQWGAGANVLTF. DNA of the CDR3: TGTGCCAGCACCCAATGGGGGGCTGGGGCCAACGTCCTGACTTTC.

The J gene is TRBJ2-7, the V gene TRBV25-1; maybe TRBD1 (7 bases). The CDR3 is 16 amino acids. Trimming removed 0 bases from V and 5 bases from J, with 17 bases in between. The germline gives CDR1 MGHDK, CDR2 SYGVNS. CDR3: CASSEYGGTVEDEQYF. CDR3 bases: TGTGCCAGCAGTGAATATGGCGGGACAGTCGAGGACGAGCAGTACTTC.

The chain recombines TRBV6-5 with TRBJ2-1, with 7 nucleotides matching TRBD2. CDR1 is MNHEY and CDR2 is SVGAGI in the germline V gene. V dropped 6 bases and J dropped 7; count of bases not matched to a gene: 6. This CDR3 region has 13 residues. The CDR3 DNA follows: TGTGCCAGCAGGAGCGGGGCTAGGAATGAGCAGTTCTTC. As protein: CASRSGARNEQFF.

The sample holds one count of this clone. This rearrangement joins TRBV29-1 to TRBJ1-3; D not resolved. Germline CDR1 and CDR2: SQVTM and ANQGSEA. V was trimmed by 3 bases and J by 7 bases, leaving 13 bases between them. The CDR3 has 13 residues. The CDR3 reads CSVDGPAGNTIYF. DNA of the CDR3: TGCAGCGTTGATGGTCCGGCCGGGAACACCATATATTTT.

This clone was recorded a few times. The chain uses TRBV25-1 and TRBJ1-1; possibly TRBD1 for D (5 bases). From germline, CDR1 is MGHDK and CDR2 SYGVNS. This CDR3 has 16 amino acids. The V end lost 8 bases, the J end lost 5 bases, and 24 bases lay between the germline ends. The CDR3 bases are TGTGCCAGCCGCAGAATTGGCGGGGGAGGGGTAACTGAAGCTTTCTTT. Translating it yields CASRRIGGGGVTEAFF.